The clone carrying this TCR beta chain was detected ten times or more. Its target is unknown. The CDR3 totals 15 residues. Per germline, CDR1 MDHEN and CDR2 SYDVKM. J gave up 4 bases and V 7 bases, and 5 bases lay outside the gene matches. This specimen comes from a study of T cells in Graves' hyperthyroidism and ophthalmopathy. Criteria for exclusion of patients were uncontrolled infection, other autoimmune disease, pregnancy or lactation. Orbital computed tomography and thyroid ultrasound, together with serum TRAb and thyroxine and clinical symptoms, were used for diagnoses. Study-wide results and caveats: Ophthalmopathy was distinguished from stable hyperthyroidism by 13 V-J signatures. The blood repertoire included most of the expanded thyroid clonotypes above 0.001.

RNA transcripts were the template for amplifying TCR beta CDR3 regions. Initially, a first-round RT-PCR of the TCR CDR3 employed the HTBI primer set. Each CDR3 protein gets one entry after TCRdb re-called the multiplex PCR reads with MiXCR. The profile covers approximately 490,000 distinct CDR3 sequences, with approximately 23% appearing a single time and less than 65% taken by the ten largest. The material sequenced was blood. The source of this sequence is a woman between 65 and 79 years old with Graves' ophthalmopathy. The V gene is TRBV28, the J gene TRBJ2-5, with 14 bases lining up with TRBD2. The DNA of the CDR3 is TGTGCCAGCACGGGACTAGCGGGAGTTGCAGAGACCCAGTACTTC. As protein: CASTGLAGVAETQYF.